Below are 18 T cell receptor beta chains sequenced from a single sample in a study of shared clonotypes between healthy human individuals. Clones were read by immunoSEQ multiplex PCR, and TCRdb kept only the in-frame ones, dropping some. Here the sample spans under 600,000 clones, almost 97% being singletons. The specimen sequenced was naive CD4+ T cells sorted from blood. Regarding subset: CD45RA+ positively selected. These receptor sequences come from a woman in her 30s in good health.

The sample holds one count of this clone. The rearrangement links TRBV28 to TRBJ1-1; weak D call: TRBD1 (5 bases). The CDR3 covers 15 residues. CDR1 and CDR2 from the germline V gene are MDHEN and SYDVKM. V lost 8 bases, J lost 1 base, and 17 bases lay in between. DNA for the CDR3: TGTGCCAGCCCTAGTAGTGGACAATCGAACACTGAAGCTTTCTTT. Translating it yields CASPSSGQSNTEAFF.

The gene calls are TRBV5-1 and TRBJ2-3; 10 bases agree with TRBD2. Germline-derived CDR1 and CDR2 are SGHRS and YFSETQ. CDR3 length: 15 residues. The V gene end was trimmed by 6 bases and the J gene end by 1 base; junction bases not matched to a gene: 5. CDR3 in DNA: TGCGCCAGCACGACCGGGACTAGCGGCACAGATACGCAGTATTTT. Translation: CASTTGTSGTDTQYF.

The chain employs TRBV5-4 and TRBJ2-7, with a possible D match to TRBD2 (6 bases). The germline gives CDR1 SGHNT, CDR2 YYREEE (reference sequence). This CDR3 spans 14 amino acids. V lost 4 bases to trimming and J lost 4 bases, with 15 bases between them. DNA of the CDR3: TGTGCCAGCAGCATGGGTGGGGACTGGTACGAGCAGTACTTC. Encoded protein: CASSMGGDWYEQYF. Full variable domain (outside the CDR3, taken from reference TRBV5-4 and TRBJ2-7): ETGVTQSPTHLIKTRGQQVTLRCSSQSGHNTVSWYQQALGQGPQFIFQYYREEENGRGNFPPRFSGLQFPNYSSELNVNALELDDSALYLCASSMGGDWYEQYFGPGTRLTVT.

This chain joins TRBV27 and TRBJ2-7; D remains unclear. The germline V and J ends were trimmed by 0 bases and 3 bases, with 12 bases remaining between them. CDR1 and CDR2 (germline): MNHEY, SMNVEV (reference sequence). The length of the CDR3 is 15 residues. The CDR3: CASSLSSPRSYEQYF. CDR3 sequence (DNA): TGTGCCAGCAGTTTATCGAGCCCTAGGAGCTACGAGCAGTACTTC.

Regarding this clone: Other DNA variants within this sample encode the same CDR3. The CDR3 nucleotides are TGTGCCAGCAGCTTGGGGGGCACCGGGGAGCTGTTTTTT. This encodes CASSLGGTGELFF. The chain employs TRBV5-4 and TRBJ2-2; D uncertain. Per germline, CDR1 SGHNT and CDR2 YYREEE (reference sequence). V lost 0 bases to trimming and J lost 4 bases, with 4 bases between them. The length of the CDR3 is 13 residues.

V usage is TRBV29-1 and J usage is TRBJ2-5, with D uncertain. The CDR3 covers 12 residues. CDR1 is SQVTM and CDR2 is ANQGSEA in the germline V gene. V was clipped by 1 base and J by 5 bases, with 8 bases between them. CDR3 residues: CSVEVSMETQYF. DNA of the CDR3: TGCAGCGTTGAAGTGAGTATGGAGACCCAGTACTTC.

The chain links TRBV18 to TRBJ1-5; D might be TRBD1 (5 bases). Deletions cut 0 bases from V and 7 bases from J, with 13 bases between. Looked up from germline, CDR1 is KGHSH and CDR2 is LQKENI. The CDR3 consists of 15 residues. CDR3 amino acids: CASSPPGRSGQPQHF. CDR3 in DNA: TGTGCCAGCTCACCACCGGGACGGAGCGGGCAGCCCCAGCATTTT.

Only one count was recorded for this clone. This specimen includes other DNA sequences encoding the same CDR3. This chain joins TRBV28 and TRBJ2-7, with D hard to call. V was pared by 4 bases and J by 3 bases, with 4 bases between. Germline V gene sequence: CDR1 MDHEN, CDR2 SYDVKM. The CDR3 runs 11 residues. In DNA, the CDR3 is TGTGCCAGCAGTTCAAACTACGAGCAGTACTTC. Translating it yields CASSSNYEQYF.

This sequence joins TRBV30 and TRBJ1-4; tentative D call: TRBD1 (6 bases). Between the trimmed V and J ends, which lost 4 bases and 8 bases, there was a span of 14 bases. Germline CDR1 is GTSNPN and CDR2 is SVGIG (reference sequence). The CDR3 sequence is 13 residues long. The chain's CDR3 is CAWKRGRWEKLFF. The CDR3 bases are TGTGCCTGGAAAAGGGGGAGGTGGGAAAAACTGTTTTTT.

The CDR3 here is CASSAGTTLPYEQYF. CDR3 nucleotides: TGTGCCAGCAGCGCCGGGACTACCCTCCCCTACGAGCAGTACTTC. The chain uses TRBV9 and TRBJ2-7; 7 positions match TRBD2. The germline V gene has CDR1 SGDLS and CDR2 YYNGEE. V lost 3 bases, J lost 2 bases, and 8 bases stayed unmatched. The CDR3 consists of 15 residues.

The chain joins TRBV11-2 to TRBJ2-2; 10 bases are shared with TRBD2. Trimming removed 6 bases from V and 6 bases from J; junction bases left unmatched: 4. This CDR3 has 14 amino acids. Germline CDR1 is SGHAT and CDR2 is FQNNGV. The CDR3 reads CASRPSGSAGELFF. DNA of the CDR3: TGTGCCAGCAGACCTAGCGGGAGTGCCGGGGAGCTGTTTTTT.

Written as DNA, the CDR3 is TGCGCCAGCTCTCCGATGACAGGGCACGAGCAGTACTTC. The encoded protein is CASSPMTGHEQYF. The chain carries TRBV5-1 and TRBJ2-7; TRBD1 aligns across 7 bases. V trimming: 7 bases; J trimming: 5 bases; junction bases outside the gene matches: 9. Germline values: CDR1 SGHRS, CDR2 YFSETQ. This CDR3 region has 13 residues.

This rearrangement joins TRBV5-1 to TRBJ2-5; perhaps D is TRBD1 or TRBD2 (5 bases each). V was trimmed by 4 bases and J by 2 bases, leaving 12 bases between them. Germline CDR1 and CDR2: SGHRS and YFSETQ. The CDR3 totals 14 residues. The chain's CDR3 is CASSPRDGQETQYF. CDR3 in DNA: TGCGCCAGCAGCCCCCGGGACGGTCAAGAGACCCAGTACTTC.

The J gene is TRBJ2-7, the V gene TRBV6-5, with TRBD1 matching 8 bases. Trimming cost V 2 bases and J 7 bases; bases outside gene matches: 7. In germline, CDR1 is MNHEY, CDR2 SVGAGI. This CDR3 is built from 14 residues. In DNA form, the CDR3 reads TGTGCCAGCAGTTACGGCGGACAGGGCCGAGAGCAGTACTTC. Encoded protein: CASSYGGQGREQYF.

This sequence joins TRBV2 and TRBJ1-1; 7 nucleotides match TRBD1. This CDR3 region has 13 residues. Germline CDR1 reads SNHLY; CDR2 reads FYNNEI. After removal of 6 bases from V and 7 bases from J, the junction contained 8 bases not matched to a gene. The CDR3 sequence is CASSVGQFLEAFF. CDR3 coding DNA: TGTGCCAGCAGCGTGGGACAGTTTCTTGAAGCTTTCTTT. The full variable domain, completed using reference TRBV2 and TRBJ1-1, is EPEVTQTPSHQVTQMGQEVILRCVPISNHLYFYWYRQILGQKVEFLVSFYNNEISEKSEIFDDQFSVERPDGSNFTLKIRSTKLEDSAMYFCASSVGQFLEAFFGQGTRLTVV.

This rearrangement joins TRBV9 to TRBJ1-1, with 11 bases that match TRBD1. Germline V CDR1 and CDR2: SGDLS, YYNGEE. V trimming: 2 bases; J trimming: 4 bases; junction bases outside the gene matches: 1. This CDR3 has 14 amino acids. The CDR3 region is CASSVGTGGTEAFF. DNA of the CDR3: TGTGCCAGCAGCGTCGGGACAGGGGGCACTGAAGCTTTCTTT.

A single count supports this clone. The chain employs TRBV6-6 and TRBJ1-2; the D is unclear. V lost 5 bases and J lost 4, with 11 bases in between. The germline V gene encodes CDR1 MNHNY and CDR2 SVGAGI (reference sequence). The CDR3 consists of 13 residues. CDR3 sequence (DNA): TGTGCCAGCAGTCCAGGACGGCCCTATGGCTACACCTTC. Translated: CASSPGRPYGYTF.

This clone was recorded only once. J is TRBJ1-4 and V is TRBV11-2; D is unclear. This CDR3 contains 18 residues. Per the germline V gene, CDR1 is SGHAT and CDR2 is FQNNGV. V dropped 1 base and J dropped 0 bases, with 15 bases sitting between them. As DNA, the CDR3 is TGTGCCAGCAGCTTAGGCGGATTGGCAAGAGCAACTAATGAAAAACTGTTTTTT. This sequence encodes CASSLGGLARATNEKLFF. The full variable domain, with the rest looked up from reference TRBV11-2 and TRBJ1-4, is EAGVAQSPRYKIIEKRQSVAFWCNPISGHATLYWYQQILGQGPKLLIQFQNNGVVDDSQLPKDRFSAERLKGVDSTLKIQPAKLEDSAVYLCASSLGGLARATNEKLFFGSGTQLSVL.